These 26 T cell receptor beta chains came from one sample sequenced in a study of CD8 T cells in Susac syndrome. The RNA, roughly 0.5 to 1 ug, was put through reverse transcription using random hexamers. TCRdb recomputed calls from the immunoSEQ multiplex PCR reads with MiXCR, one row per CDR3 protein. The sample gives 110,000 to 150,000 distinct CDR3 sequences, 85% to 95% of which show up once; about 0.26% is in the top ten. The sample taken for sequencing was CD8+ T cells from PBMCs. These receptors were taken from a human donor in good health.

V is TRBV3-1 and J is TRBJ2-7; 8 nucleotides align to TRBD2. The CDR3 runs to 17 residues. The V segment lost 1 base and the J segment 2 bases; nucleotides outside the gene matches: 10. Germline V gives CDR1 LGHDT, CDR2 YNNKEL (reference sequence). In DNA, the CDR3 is TGTGCCAGCAGCCAAGGGGCTAAGCGGGAGACCCCCTACGAGCAGTACTTC. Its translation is CASSQGAKRETPYEQYF.

The CDR3 DNA sequence: TGTGCCAGCAGTTTAACGGGGACCATGGAGCTGTTTTTT. Its protein is CASSLTGTMELFF. This chain uses TRBV28 with TRBJ2-2; D possibly uses TRBD1 or TRBD2 (5 bases each). Deletions cut 2 bases from V and 10 bases from J, with 11 bases between. The germline CDR1 and CDR2 sequences are MDHEN and SYDVKM. The CDR3 runs to 13 residues.

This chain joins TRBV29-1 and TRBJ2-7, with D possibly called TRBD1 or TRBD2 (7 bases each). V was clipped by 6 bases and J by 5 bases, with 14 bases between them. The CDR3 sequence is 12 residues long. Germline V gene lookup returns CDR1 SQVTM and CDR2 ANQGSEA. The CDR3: CSVSQGGDEQYF. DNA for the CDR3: TGCAGCGTGAGCCAGGGGGGGGACGAGCAGTACTTC.

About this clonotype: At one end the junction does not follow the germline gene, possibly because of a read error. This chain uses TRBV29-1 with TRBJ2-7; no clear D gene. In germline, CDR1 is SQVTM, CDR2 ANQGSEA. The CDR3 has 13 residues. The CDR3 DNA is TGCAGCGTTAGCACTGGTAGCTCCTACGAGCAGTACTTT. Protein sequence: CSVSTGSSYEQYF.

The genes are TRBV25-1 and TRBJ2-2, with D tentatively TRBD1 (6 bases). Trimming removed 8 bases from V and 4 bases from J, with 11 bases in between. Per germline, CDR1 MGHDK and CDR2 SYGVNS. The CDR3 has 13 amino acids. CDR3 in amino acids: CASRDTGTGELFF. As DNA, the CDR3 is TGTGCCAGCCGGGACACGGGCACCGGGGAGCTGTTTTTT.

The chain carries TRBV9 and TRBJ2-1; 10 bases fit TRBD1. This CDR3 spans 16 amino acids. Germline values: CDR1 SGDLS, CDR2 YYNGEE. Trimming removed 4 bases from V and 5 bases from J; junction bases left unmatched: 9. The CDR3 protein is CASSTESGTGDNEQFF. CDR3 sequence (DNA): TGTGCCAGCAGCACGGAATCCGGGACAGGGGACAATGAGCAGTTCTTC.

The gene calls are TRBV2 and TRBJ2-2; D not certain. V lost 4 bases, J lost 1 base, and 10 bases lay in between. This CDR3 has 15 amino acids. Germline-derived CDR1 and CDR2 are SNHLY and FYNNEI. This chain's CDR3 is CASSGLTKNTGELFF. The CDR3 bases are TGTGCCAGCAGTGGTTTGACCAAGAACACCGGGGAGCTGTTTTTT.

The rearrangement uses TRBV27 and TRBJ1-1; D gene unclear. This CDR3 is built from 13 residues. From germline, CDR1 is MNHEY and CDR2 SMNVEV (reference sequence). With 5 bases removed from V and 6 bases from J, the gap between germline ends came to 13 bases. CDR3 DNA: TGTGCCAGCAGTCTTCCAGGCTCTCCTGAAGCTTTCTTT. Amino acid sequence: CASSLPGSPEAFF.

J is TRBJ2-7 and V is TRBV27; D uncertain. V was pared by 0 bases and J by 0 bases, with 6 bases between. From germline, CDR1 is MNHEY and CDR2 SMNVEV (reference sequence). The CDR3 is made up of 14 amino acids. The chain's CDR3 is CASSLSWGSYEQYF. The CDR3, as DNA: TGTGCCAGCAGTTTATCGTGGGGCTCCTACGAGCAGTACTTC.

CDR3 sequence (DNA): TGCAGTGCTAGTGGACGGAACACTGAAGCTTTCTTT. It specifies CSASGRNTEAFF. The rearrangement joins TRBV20-1 to TRBJ1-1, with D unresolved. CDR3 length: 12 amino acids. Germline CDR1 DFQATT, CDR2 SNEGSKA (reference sequence). Trimming stripped 3 bases from V and 1 base from J, with 6 bases between.

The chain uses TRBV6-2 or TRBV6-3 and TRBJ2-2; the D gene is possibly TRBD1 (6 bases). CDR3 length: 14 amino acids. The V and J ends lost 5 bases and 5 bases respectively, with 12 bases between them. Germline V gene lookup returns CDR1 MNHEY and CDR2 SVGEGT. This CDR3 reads CASSVGHLTGELFF. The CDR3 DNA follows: TGTGCCAGCAGTGTGGGACATTTGACCGGGGAGCTGTTTTTT.

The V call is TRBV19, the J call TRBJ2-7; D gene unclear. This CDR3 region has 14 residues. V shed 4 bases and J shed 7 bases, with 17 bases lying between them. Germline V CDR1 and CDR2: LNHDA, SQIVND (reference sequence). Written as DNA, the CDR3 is TGTGCCAGTAGTACCTCCGGGTCTACAACAGAGCAGTACTTC. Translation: CASSTSGSTTEQYF. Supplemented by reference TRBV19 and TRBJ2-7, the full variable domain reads DGGITQSPKYLFRKEGQNVTLSCEQNLNHDAMYWYRQDPGQGLRLIYYSQIVNDFQKGDIAEGYSVSREKKESFPLTVTSAQKNPTAFYLCASSTSGSTTEQYFGPGTRLTVT.

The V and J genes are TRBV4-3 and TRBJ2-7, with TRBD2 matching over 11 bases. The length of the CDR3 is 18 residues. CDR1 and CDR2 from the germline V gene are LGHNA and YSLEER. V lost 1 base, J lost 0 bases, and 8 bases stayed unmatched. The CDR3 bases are TGCGCCAGCAGCCAAGGAACCATAGCGGGAGGGAGCTCCTACGAGCAGTACTTC. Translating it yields CASSQGTIAGGSSYEQYF.

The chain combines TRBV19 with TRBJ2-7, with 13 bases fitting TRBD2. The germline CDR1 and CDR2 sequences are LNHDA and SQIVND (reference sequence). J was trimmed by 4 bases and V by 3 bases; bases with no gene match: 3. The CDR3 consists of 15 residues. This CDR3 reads CASSIGTSGAYEQYF. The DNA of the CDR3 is TGTGCCAGTAGTATTGGGACTAGCGGGGCTTACGAGCAGTACTTC.

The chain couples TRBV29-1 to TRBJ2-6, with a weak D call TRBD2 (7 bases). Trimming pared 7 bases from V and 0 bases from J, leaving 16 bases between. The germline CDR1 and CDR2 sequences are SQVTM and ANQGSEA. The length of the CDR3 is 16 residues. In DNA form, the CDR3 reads TGCAGCGCTTGGGGAGGGGGAAGCTCTGGGGCCAACGTCCTGACTTTC. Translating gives CSAWGGGSSGANVLTF.

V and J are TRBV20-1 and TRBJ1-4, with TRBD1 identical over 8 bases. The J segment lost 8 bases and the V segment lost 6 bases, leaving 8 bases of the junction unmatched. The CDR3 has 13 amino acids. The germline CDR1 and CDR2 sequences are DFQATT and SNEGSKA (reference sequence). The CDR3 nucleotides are TGCAGTGCCCCTGGACAGGGAGCAGAAAAACTGTTTTTT. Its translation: CSAPGQGAEKLFF.

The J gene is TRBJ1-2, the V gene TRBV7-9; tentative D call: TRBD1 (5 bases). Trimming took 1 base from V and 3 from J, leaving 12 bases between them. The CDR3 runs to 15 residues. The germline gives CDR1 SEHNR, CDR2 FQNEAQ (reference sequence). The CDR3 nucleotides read TGTGCCAGCAGCTTAGTTGGACGGGACCACTATGGCTACACCTTC. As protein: CASSLVGRDHYGYTF.

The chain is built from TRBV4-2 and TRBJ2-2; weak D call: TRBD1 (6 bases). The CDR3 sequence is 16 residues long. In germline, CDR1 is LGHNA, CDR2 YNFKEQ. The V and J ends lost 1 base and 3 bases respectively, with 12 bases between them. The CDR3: CASSQVQDRYTGELFF. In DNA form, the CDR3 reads TGTGCCAGCAGCCAAGTGCAGGACAGATACACCGGGGAGCTGTTTTTT.

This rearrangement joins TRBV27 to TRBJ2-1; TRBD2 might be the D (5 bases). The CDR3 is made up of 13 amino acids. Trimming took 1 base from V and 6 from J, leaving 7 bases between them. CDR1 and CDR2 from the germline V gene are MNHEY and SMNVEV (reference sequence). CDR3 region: CASSLWRANEQFF. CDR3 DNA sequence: TGTGCCAGCAGTTTATGGCGGGCCAATGAGCAGTTCTTC.

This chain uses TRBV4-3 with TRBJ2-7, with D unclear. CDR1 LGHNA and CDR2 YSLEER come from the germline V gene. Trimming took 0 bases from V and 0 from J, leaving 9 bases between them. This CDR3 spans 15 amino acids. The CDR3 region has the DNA TGCGCCAGCAGCCAAGAGGGCCGAGGCTCCTACGAGCAGTACTTC. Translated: CASSQEGRGSYEQYF.

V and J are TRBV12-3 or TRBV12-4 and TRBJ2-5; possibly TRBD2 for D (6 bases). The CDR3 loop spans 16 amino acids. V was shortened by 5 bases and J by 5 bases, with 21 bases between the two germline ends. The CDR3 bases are TGTGCCAGCAGTCCCCGGGGTAGCGGCAAAAGGGAGACCCAGTACTTC. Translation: CASSPRGSGKRETQYF.

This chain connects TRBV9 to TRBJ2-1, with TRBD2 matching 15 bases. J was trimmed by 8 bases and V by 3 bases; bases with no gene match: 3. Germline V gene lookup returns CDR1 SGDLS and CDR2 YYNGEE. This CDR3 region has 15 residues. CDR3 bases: TGTGCCAGCAGCGGCAGGACTAGCGGGAGGGATGAGCAGTTCTTC. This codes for CASSGRTSGRDEQFF.

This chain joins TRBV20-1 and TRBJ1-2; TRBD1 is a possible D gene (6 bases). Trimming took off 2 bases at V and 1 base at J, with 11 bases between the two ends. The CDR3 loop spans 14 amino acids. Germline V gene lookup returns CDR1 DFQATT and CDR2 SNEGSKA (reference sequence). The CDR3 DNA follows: TGCAGTGCTAGATTGGCAGGGGATAACTATGGCTACACCTTC. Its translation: CSARLAGDNYGYTF.

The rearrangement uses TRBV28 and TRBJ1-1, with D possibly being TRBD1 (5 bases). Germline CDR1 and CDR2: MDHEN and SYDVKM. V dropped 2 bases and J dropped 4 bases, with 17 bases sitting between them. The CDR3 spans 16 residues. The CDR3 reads CASSLVGAFWVTEAFF. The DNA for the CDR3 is TGTGCCAGCAGTTTAGTAGGGGCTTTTTGGGTCACTGAAGCTTTCTTT.

Here the CDR3 DNA reads TGTGCCACCAGTGAAGTAACCAATGAGCAGTTCTTC. Its translation: CATSEVTNEQFF. The V and J genes are TRBV24-1 and TRBJ2-1; D remains unclear. Trimming left V 4 bases short and J 6 bases short, with 6 bases between. Germline assignment: CDR1 KGHDR and CDR2 SFDVKD. This CDR3 is built from 12 residues.

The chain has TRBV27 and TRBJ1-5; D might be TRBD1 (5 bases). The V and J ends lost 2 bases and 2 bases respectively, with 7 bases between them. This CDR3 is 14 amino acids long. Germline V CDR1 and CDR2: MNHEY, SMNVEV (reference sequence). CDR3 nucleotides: TGTGCCAGCAGTTTACAGGGAGGCAATCAGCCCCAGCATTTT. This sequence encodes CASSLQGGNQPQHF.